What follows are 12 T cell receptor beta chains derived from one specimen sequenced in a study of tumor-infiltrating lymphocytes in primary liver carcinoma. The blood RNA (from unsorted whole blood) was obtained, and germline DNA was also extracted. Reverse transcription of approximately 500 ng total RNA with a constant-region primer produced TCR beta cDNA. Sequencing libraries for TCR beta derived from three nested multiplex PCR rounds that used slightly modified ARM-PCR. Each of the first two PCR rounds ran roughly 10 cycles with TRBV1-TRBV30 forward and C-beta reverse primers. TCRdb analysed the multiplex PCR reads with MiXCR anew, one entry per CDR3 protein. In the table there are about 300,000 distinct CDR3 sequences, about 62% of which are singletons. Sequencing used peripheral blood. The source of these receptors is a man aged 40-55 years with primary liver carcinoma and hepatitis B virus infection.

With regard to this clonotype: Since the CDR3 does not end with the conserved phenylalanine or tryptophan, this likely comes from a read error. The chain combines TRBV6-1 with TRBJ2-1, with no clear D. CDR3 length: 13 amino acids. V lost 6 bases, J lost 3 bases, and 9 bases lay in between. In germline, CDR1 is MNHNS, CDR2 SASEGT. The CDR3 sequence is CASRSNIYNEQFL. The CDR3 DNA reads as TGTGCCAGCAGAAGCAATATCTACAATGAGCAGTTCCTC.

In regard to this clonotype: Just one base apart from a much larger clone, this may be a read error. This CDR3 reads CASSLREEAKNIQYF. The CDR3 DNA reads TGTGCCAGCAGTTTGCGGGAGGAGGCCAAAAACATTCAGTACTTC. The J gene is TRBJ2-4, the V gene TRBV12-3 or TRBV12-4; 8 bases are a match to TRBD2. The CDR3 spans 15 residues. V was pared by 3 bases and J by 1 base, with 2 bases of the junction left unmatched.

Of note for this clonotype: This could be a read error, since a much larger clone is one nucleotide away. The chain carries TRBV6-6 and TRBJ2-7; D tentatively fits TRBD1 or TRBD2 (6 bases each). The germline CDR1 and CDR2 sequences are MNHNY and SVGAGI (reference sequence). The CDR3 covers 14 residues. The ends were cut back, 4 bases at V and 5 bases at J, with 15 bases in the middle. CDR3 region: CASSSTGRWDEQYF. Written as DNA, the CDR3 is TGTGCCAGCAGTTCAACAGGGAGGTGGGACGAGCAGTACTTC.

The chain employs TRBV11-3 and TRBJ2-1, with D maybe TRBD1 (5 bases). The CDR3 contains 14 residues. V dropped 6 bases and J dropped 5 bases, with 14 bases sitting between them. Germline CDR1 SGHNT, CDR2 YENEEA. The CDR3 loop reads CASSPFVGDNEQFF. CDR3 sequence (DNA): TGTGCCAGCAGTCCCTTCGTAGGGGACAATGAGCAGTTCTTC.

DNA for the CDR3: TGTGCCATCAGCTCGACAGGAGATAGCAATCAGCCCCAGCATTTT. It specifies CAISSTGDSNQPQHF. The rearrangement links TRBV10-3 to TRBJ1-5; possibly TRBD1 for D (6 bases). The CDR3 has 15 amino acids. Trimming cost V 6 bases and J 0 bases, with 12 bases left between them. Germline values: CDR1 ENHRY, CDR2 SYGVKD.

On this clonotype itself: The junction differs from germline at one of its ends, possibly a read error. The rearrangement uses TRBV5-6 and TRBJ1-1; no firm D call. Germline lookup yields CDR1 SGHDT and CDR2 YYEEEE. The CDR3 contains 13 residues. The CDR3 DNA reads TGTGCCATCAGCTTATATCAAGGCACTGAGGCTTTCTTT. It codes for CAISLYQGTEAFF.

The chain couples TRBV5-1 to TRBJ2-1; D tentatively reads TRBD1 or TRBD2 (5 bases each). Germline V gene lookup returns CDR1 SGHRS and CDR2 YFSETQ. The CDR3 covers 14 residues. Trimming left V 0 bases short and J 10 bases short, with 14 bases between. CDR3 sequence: CASSLDGGMVEQFF. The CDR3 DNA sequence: TGCGCCAGCAGCTTGGATGGGGGAATGGTGGAGCAGTTCTTC.

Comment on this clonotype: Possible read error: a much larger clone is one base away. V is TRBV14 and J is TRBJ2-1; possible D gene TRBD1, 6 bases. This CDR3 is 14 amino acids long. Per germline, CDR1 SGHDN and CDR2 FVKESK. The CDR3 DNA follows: TGTGCCAACAGCCAAAACAGGGCTGGGGGTGAGCAGTTCTTC. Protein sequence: CANSQNRAGGEQFF.

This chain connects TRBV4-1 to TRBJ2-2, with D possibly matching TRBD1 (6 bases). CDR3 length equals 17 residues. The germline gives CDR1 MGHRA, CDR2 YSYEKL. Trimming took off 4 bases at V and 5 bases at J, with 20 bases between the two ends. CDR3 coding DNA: TGCGCCAGCAGCCCTTTGGGGGCAGAGGGCGCGACCGGGGAGCTGTTTTTT. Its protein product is CASSPLGAEGATGELFF.

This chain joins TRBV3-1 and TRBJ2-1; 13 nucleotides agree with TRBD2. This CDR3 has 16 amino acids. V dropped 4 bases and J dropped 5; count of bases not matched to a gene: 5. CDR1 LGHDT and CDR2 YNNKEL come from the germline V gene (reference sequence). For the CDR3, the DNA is TGTGCCAGCAGCCCCCCGGGACTAGCGGGACACAATGAGCAGTTCTTC. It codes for CASSPPGLAGHNEQFF.

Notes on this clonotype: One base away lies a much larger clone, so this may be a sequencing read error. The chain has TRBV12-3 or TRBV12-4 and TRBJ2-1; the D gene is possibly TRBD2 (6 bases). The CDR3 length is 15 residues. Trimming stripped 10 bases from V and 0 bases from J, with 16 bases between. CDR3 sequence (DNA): TGTGCCAACAGAACGGGACTGATCTCCTACAATGAGCAGTTCTTC. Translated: CANRTGLISYNEQFF.

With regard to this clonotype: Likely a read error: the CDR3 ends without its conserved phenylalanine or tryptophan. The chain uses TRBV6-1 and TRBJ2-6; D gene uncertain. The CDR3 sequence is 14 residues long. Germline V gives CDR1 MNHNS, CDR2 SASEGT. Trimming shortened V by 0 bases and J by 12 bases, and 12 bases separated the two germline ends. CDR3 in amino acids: CASSEAGVGRVLTL. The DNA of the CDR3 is TGTGCCAGCAGTGAAGCGGGCGTCGGACGCGTCCTGACTCTC.